A single sample gave rise to the 3 T cell receptor beta chains below, sequenced in a study of neurological immune-mediated disorders. From the 5' RACE reads, TCRdb called clonotypes with MiXCR, one entry per CDR3 protein. This table holds around 94,000 distinct CDR3 sequences, around 3.3% found once. Sequenced: PBMCs. The receptors derive from a woman between 18 and 29 years old with multiple sclerosis.

This clonotype has ten or more counts. As DNA, the CDR3 is TGCAGTGCAGCTGACGGGAATAATTCACCCCTCCACTTT. This codes for CSAADGNNSPLHF. The gene calls are TRBV20-1 and TRBJ1-6; unclear D gene. The length of the CDR3 is 13 residues. CDR1 DFQATT and CDR2 SNEGSKA come from the germline V gene (reference sequence). V was cut by 6 bases and J by 5 bases, with 11 bases left in between.

This clonotype was detected ten times or more. The chain has TRBV5-1 and TRBJ2-6, with a tentative D call TRBD1 (5 bases). The V gene lost 4 bases and the J gene lost 1 base, with 15 bases spanning the gap. Germline-derived CDR1 and CDR2 are SGHRS and YFSETQ. The CDR3 covers 17 residues. The CDR3: CASSLIQQGSGANVLTF. CDR3 coding DNA: TGCGCCAGCAGCCTCATACAGCAGGGATCTGGGGCCAACGTCCTGACTTTC. Supplemented by reference TRBV5-1 and TRBJ2-6, the full variable domain reads KAGVTQTPRYLIKTRGQQVTLSCSPISGHRSVSWYQQTPGQGLQFLFEYFSETQRNKGNFPGRFSGRQFSNSRSEMNVSTLELGDSALYLCASSLIQQGSGANVLTFGAGSRLTVL.

In its sample, this clonotype was seen many times. This chain uses TRBV20-1 with TRBJ2-5; D unclear. V was pared by 0 bases and J by 2 bases, with 13 bases between. Germline V CDR1 and CDR2: DFQATT, SNEGSKA (reference sequence). The CDR3 sequence is 15 residues long. CDR3 in DNA: TGCAGTGCTAGAGATTCGATCCCTAGTCAAGAGACCCAGTACTTC. Encoded protein: CSARDSIPSQETQYF.